Following are 21 T cell receptor beta chains from one sample sequenced in a study of CD8 T cells in Susac syndrome. Reverse transcription of 0.5 to 1 ug RNA was carried out with random hexamers. Using its own MiXCR run on the immunoSEQ multiplex PCR reads, TCRdb lists one record per CDR3 protein. The data hold some 180,000 distinct CDR3 sequences, with about 95% observed a single time. The sequenced sample was CD4+ T cells from PBMCs. These receptors were collected from a human donor in good health.

This sequence joins TRBV9 and TRBJ2-7, with D unclear. Trimming took 0 bases from V and 2 from J, leaving 9 bases between them. The germline V gene encodes CDR1 SGDLS and CDR2 YYNGEE. The CDR3 is made up of 14 amino acids. CDR3 sequence (DNA): TGTGCCAGCAGCGTAGAGGACGGTCCCTACGAGCAGTACTTC. Residues: CASSVEDGPYEQYF.

The chain carries TRBV14 and TRBJ2-5, with 10 bases identical to TRBD2. Per the germline V gene, CDR1 is SGHDN and CDR2 is FVKESK. The CDR3 is made up of 15 amino acids. V shed 3 bases, J shed 4 bases, and the junction held 5 bases outside the gene matches. CDR3 in amino acids: CASSQLAGAGETQYF. The CDR3 DNA follows: TGTGCCAGCAGCCAGCTAGCGGGAGCGGGAGAGACCCAGTACTTC.

The rearrangement links TRBV20-1 to TRBJ2-7, with D perhaps TRBD1 (5 bases). V was cut by 7 bases and J by 3 bases, with 16 bases left in between. This CDR3 spans 13 amino acids. CDR1 is DFQATT, CDR2 SNEGSKA, per germline (reference sequence). The CDR3 DNA reads as TGCAGTGTAAGCACACAGGTGTACTACGAGCAGTACTTC. Translating it yields CSVSTQVYYEQYF.

The chain is built from TRBV12-3 or TRBV12-4 and TRBJ1-2; 7 nucleotides agree with TRBD1. V lost 4 bases and J lost 4; bases outside the gene matches: 6. The CDR3 has 14 amino acids. CDR3 DNA sequence: TGTGCCAGCAGTTGGGACAGCAATTCCTATGGCTACACCTTC. This gives the protein CASSWDSNSYGYTF.

This clonotype was picked up one time. The chain has TRBV14 and TRBJ2-1; D is ambiguous. V was trimmed by 1 base and J by 2 bases, leaving 6 bases between them. The CDR3 length is 14 residues. Germline values: CDR1 SGHDN, CDR2 FVKESK. CDR3 sequence: CASSQVYPYNEQFF. The CDR3 DNA sequence: TGTGCCAGCAGCCAAGTGTATCCCTACAATGAGCAGTTCTTC.

CDR3 DNA sequence: TGTGCCACCAGCAGCCCGGGGGTGGACAGACCCCTACAGCAGTACTTC. It codes for CATSSPGVDRPLQQYF. The rearrangement uses TRBV15 and TRBJ2-7, with D possibly being TRBD1 or TRBD2 (6 bases each). The CDR3 has 16 amino acids. Trimming left V 3 bases short and J 8 bases short, with 23 bases between. Germline V gene lookup returns CDR1 LNHNV and CDR2 YYDKDF (reference sequence).

The rearrangement joins TRBV14 to TRBJ1-4; no firm D call. Per germline, CDR1 SGHDN and CDR2 FVKESK. This CDR3 comprises 14 residues. Trimming left V 2 bases short and J 3 bases short, with 7 bases between. In DNA form, the CDR3 reads TGTGCCAGCAGCCAAAGGCGATCTAATGAAAAACTGTTTTTT. The encoded protein is CASSQRRSNEKLFF. Supplemented by reference TRBV14 and TRBJ1-4, the full variable domain reads EAGVTQFPSHSVIEKGQTVTLRCDPISGHDNLYWYRRVMGKEIKFLLHFVKESKQDESGMPNNRFLAERTGGTYSTLKVQPAELEDSGVYFCASSQRRSNEKLFFGSGTQLSVL.

The genes are TRBV20-1 and TRBJ2-7, with 7 nucleotides matching TRBD2. The V segment lost 0 bases and the J segment 0 bases; nucleotides outside the gene matches: 11. CDR3 length equals 17 residues. Germline V gene data show CDR1 as DFQATT and CDR2 as SNEGSKA (reference sequence). CDR3 residues: CSAREGIGRDYSYEQYF. The CDR3 DNA reads as TGCAGTGCTAGAGAGGGGATAGGGCGGGACTACTCCTACGAGCAGTACTTC.

The CDR3 loop reads CASTGLAGGEQFF. As DNA, the CDR3 is TGTGCCAGCACCGGACTAGCGGGAGGTGAGCAGTTCTTC. The J gene is TRBJ2-1, the V gene TRBV2; 14 bases line up with TRBD2. CDR1 is SNHLY, CDR2 FYNNEI, per germline. V lost 7 bases to trimming and J lost 9 bases; unmatched junction nucleotides: 2. CDR3 length: 13 amino acids.

V is TRBV7-2 and J is TRBJ1-2, with D perhaps TRBD1 (5 bases). The germline V gene has CDR1 SGHTA and CDR2 FQGNSA. This CDR3 region has 15 residues. V was cut by 5 bases and J by 8 bases, with 21 bases left in between. This CDR3 reads CASSPRVDGVRGYTF. In DNA, the CDR3 is TGTGCCAGCAGCCCCAGGGTAGACGGTGTGAGAGGCTACACCTTC.

The gene calls are TRBV12-3 or TRBV12-4 and TRBJ2-1; no reliable D call. The CDR3 contains 14 residues. V shed 2 bases and J shed 7 bases, with 12 bases lying between them. Here the CDR3 reads CASSLKRDGNEQFF. The DNA of the CDR3 is TGTGCCAGCAGTTTAAAGCGAGATGGGAATGAGCAGTTCTTC.

This chain uses TRBV2 with TRBJ2-1; 7 nucleotides match TRBD2. V shed 6 bases, J shed 7 bases, and the junction held 0 bases outside the gene matches. CDR1 SNHLY and CDR2 FYNNEI come from the germline V gene. The CDR3 covers 11 residues. The CDR3 region has the DNA TGTGCCAGCAGACTAGCGAATGAGCAGTTCTTC. It yields the protein CASRLANEQFF.

The V gene is TRBV18, the J gene TRBJ1-5, with D tentatively TRBD1 (6 bases). The CDR3 is 13 amino acids. V was cut by 3 bases and J by 6 bases, with 9 bases left in between. Germline CDR1 KGHSH, CDR2 LQKENI. CDR3 sequence reads: CASSPQGRQPQHF. DNA of the CDR3: TGTGCCAGCTCACCTCAGGGGCGTCAGCCCCAGCATTTT. The whole variable domain, remainder taken from reference TRBV18 and TRBJ1-5, is NAGVMQNPRHLVRRRGQEARLRCSPMKGHSHVYWYRQLPEEGLKFMVYLQKENIIDESGMPKERFSAEFPKEGPSILRIQQVVRGDSAAYFCASSPQGRQPQHFGDGTRLSIL.

The chain uses TRBV15 and TRBJ1-1; D is undetermined. The CDR3 sequence is 12 residues long. Trimming took off 5 bases at V and 10 bases at J, with 14 bases between the two ends. Germline V gene lookup returns CDR1 LNHNV and CDR2 YYDKDF (reference sequence). The CDR3 loop reads CATSGWRLGAFF. CDR3 nucleotide sequence: TGTGCCACCAGCGGCTGGAGGCTAGGAGCTTTCTTT. Based on the CDR3 plus reference TRBV15 and TRBJ1-1, the full variable domain is DAMVIQNPRYQVTQFGKPVTLSCSQTLNHNVMYWYQQKSSQAPKLLFHYYDKDFNNEADTPDNFQSRRPNTSFCFLDIRSPGLGDTAMYLCATSGWRLGAFFGQGTRLTVV.

The chain couples TRBV29-1 to TRBJ2-1; D perhaps matches TRBD2 (6 bases). CDR3 length: 12 residues. The V end was cut by 7 bases, the J end by 10 bases, with 17 bases between. Germline CDR1 and CDR2: SQVTM and ANQGSEA. Written as DNA, the CDR3 is TGCAGCGGCCTAATCCTAGCGCCGGAGCAGTTCTTC. As protein: CSGLILAPEQFF.

CDR3 sequence reads: CASSSTGRETQYF. DNA for the CDR3: TGTGCCAGTAGTTCGACAGGTCGGGAGACCCAGTACTTC. V gene TRBV19 combines with J gene TRBJ2-5; D may be TRBD1 (6 bases). Germline V gene data show CDR1 as LNHDA and CDR2 as SQIVND (reference sequence). V dropped 5 bases and J dropped 5 bases, with 12 bases sitting between them. This CDR3 region has 13 residues.

The J gene is TRBJ1-1, the V gene TRBV29-1; D gene ambiguous. V was trimmed by 2 bases and J by 6 bases, leaving 13 bases between them. The germline V gene has CDR1 SQVTM and CDR2 ANQGSEA. This CDR3 has 13 amino acids. The CDR3 nucleotides are TGCAGCGTTGAACTGTCACAAGGTTCTGAAGCTTTCTTT. Translated, it gives CSVELSQGSEAFF.

CDR3 nucleotide sequence: TGCAGTGTCAGGGTTAGCTCCTACGAGCAGTACTTC. Its protein is CSVRVSSYEQYF. The rearrangement joins TRBV20-1 to TRBJ2-7, with D perhaps TRBD1 (5 bases). The germline gives CDR1 DFQATT, CDR2 SNEGSKA (reference sequence). The germline V and J ends were trimmed by 7 bases and 0 bases, with 10 bases remaining between them. The CDR3 sequence is 12 residues long.

The CDR3 loop reads CAWSNDRGHEQYF. DNA of the CDR3: TGTGCCTGGAGTAACGACAGGGGGCACGAGCAGTACTTC. The chain recombines TRBV30 with TRBJ2-7, with 10 bases that match TRBD1. The CDR3 length is 13 residues. Germline loops: CDR1 GTSNPN, CDR2 SVGIG (reference sequence). With 2 bases clipped from V and 5 bases from J, the junction kept 3 bases outside the gene matches.

This chain joins TRBV7-9 and TRBJ2-5, with a possible D match to TRBD2 (6 bases). CDR1 and CDR2 (germline): SEHNR, FQNEAQ (reference sequence). The CDR3 runs to 15 residues. V lost 5 bases, J lost 0 bases, and 13 bases lay in between. CDR3 sequence: CASSPLRDYQETQYF. For the CDR3, the DNA is TGTGCCAGCAGCCCCCTCCGGGACTACCAAGAGACCCAGTACTTC.

The chain recombines TRBV29-1 with TRBJ2-5; D is unclear. The germline V gene encodes CDR1 SQVTM and CDR2 ANQGSEA. There are 12 residues in the CDR3. V was trimmed by 4 bases and J by 5 bases, leaving 11 bases between them. For the CDR3, the DNA is TGCAGCGTTGGATTTCTTTGGGAGACCCAGTACTTC. Protein: CSVGFLWETQYF.